Listed here are 20 T cell receptor beta chains from one sample, sequenced in a study of shared clonotypes between healthy human individuals. Some clones are missing from TCRdb's copy, which holds only in-frame ones; the method was immunoSEQ multiplex PCR. Here the sample spans around 690,000 clones, roughly 87% being singletons. The sample was memory CD8+ T cells from PBMCs. Stated subset: CD45RO+ cells pooled with CCR7-negative TemRA cells. Receptors were obtained from a man aged 18 to 29 in good health. Some clones in this sample may be carry-over from other donors' samples.

This clone was picked up one time. The rearrangement uses TRBV19 and TRBJ1-1, with a tentative D call TRBD1 (5 bases). The V and J ends lost 6 bases and 3 bases respectively, with 11 bases between them. Germline lookup yields CDR1 LNHDA and CDR2 SQIVND (reference sequence). This CDR3 has 13 amino acids. The CDR3: CASRDQGDTEAFF. DNA for the CDR3: TGTGCCAGTAGGGATCAGGGAGACACTGAAGCTTTCTTT.

The chain is built from TRBV7-9 and TRBJ2-7; 11 positions match TRBD1. From germline, CDR1 is SEHNR and CDR2 FQNEAQ (reference sequence). V was pared by 1 base and J by 3 bases, with 2 bases of the junction left unmatched. This CDR3 has 15 residues. The CDR3 sequence is CASSLVGTGGYEQYF. The CDR3 region has the DNA TGTGCCAGCAGCTTAGTCGGGACAGGGGGCTACGAGCAGTACTTC.

The chain uses TRBV28 and TRBJ1-5; D ambiguous. The V end lost 4 bases, the J end lost 4 bases, and 11 bases lay between the germline ends. The CDR3 is 14 amino acids. Per the germline V gene, CDR1 is MDHEN and CDR2 is SYDVKM. CDR3 bases: TGTGCCAGCAGTTCCATATCAGGTAATCAGCCCCAGCATTTT. Translated, it gives CASSSISGNQPQHF.

The V and J genes are TRBV5-1 and TRBJ2-2; D may be TRBD1 (6 bases). The CDR3 extends over 13 amino acids. V was trimmed by 3 bases and J by 5 bases, leaving 8 bases between them. CDR1 is SGHRS, CDR2 YFSETQ, per germline. The CDR3 here is CASSWGPTGELFF. CDR3 nucleotide sequence: TGCGCCAGCAGCTGGGGGCCGACCGGGGAGCTGTTTTTT.

The gene calls are TRBV30 and TRBJ2-7; no reliable D call. Trimming stripped 0 bases from V and 4 bases from J, with 10 bases between. The CDR3 spans 13 residues. Germline V gene data show CDR1 as GTSNPN and CDR2 as SVGIG (reference sequence). CDR3 coding DNA: TGTGCCTGGAGTGTAAGAGTCCAGTACGAGCAGTACTTC. Protein product: CAWSVRVQYEQYF.

This chain uses TRBV7-2 with TRBJ2-3, with TRBD2 matching over 13 bases. This CDR3 region has 17 residues. The V gene end was trimmed by 5 bases and the J gene end by 6 bases; junction bases not matched to a gene: 11. Germline assignment: CDR1 SGHTA and CDR2 FQGNSA. In DNA form, the CDR3 reads TGTGCCAGCAGCACCGAAACTAGCGGGAGGGCGGGGGATACGCAGTATTTT. It encodes CASSTETSGRAGDTQYF.

In this sample, this clone turned up a few times. V usage is TRBV9 and J usage is TRBJ1-1; D remains unclear. CDR3 length: 12 residues. From germline, CDR1 is SGDLS and CDR2 YYNGEE. V was trimmed by 5 bases and J by 3 bases, leaving 8 bases between them. The CDR3 bases are TGTGCCAGCAGTGAAAGCGACACTGAAGCTTTCTTT. It codes for CASSESDTEAFF.

V usage is TRBV7-9 and J usage is TRBJ2-3; 10 bases line up with TRBD2. Germline V CDR1 and CDR2: SEHNR, FQNEAQ (reference sequence). V dropped 5 bases and J dropped 1; count of bases not matched to a gene: 15. CDR3 length equals 19 residues. Here the CDR3 reads CASSLPRASGRSGTDTQYF. In nucleotides, the CDR3 is TGTGCCAGCAGCCTTCCTCGGGCTAGCGGGAGAAGTGGCACAGATACGCAGTATTTT.

The chain is built from TRBV21-1 and TRBJ2-2; the D segment call TRBD1 is taken from the table without a DNA check. TRBV21-1 is a pseudogene locus. The CDR3 has 16 residues. The CDR3 DNA follows: TGTGCCAGCAGCAAAGTAGGGCAGGGGGTGGCCGGGGAGCTGTTTTTT. It is translated as CASSKVGQGVAGELFF.

This clone was counted a single time. V and J are TRBV14 and TRBJ2-1; 7 bases match TRBD2. Germline V gene sequence: CDR1 SGHDN, CDR2 FVKESK. The CDR3 is made up of 15 amino acids. V shed 7 bases, J shed 0 bases, and the junction held 6 bases outside the gene matches. Here the CDR3 reads CASKHGGSSYNEQFF. Written as DNA, the CDR3 is TGTGCCAGCAAACACGGCGGGAGCTCCTACAATGAGCAGTTCTTC.

J is TRBJ2-3 and V is TRBV4-1; 13 bases fit TRBD2. J gave up 0 bases and V 4 bases, and 1 base lay outside the gene matches. Germline CDR1 and CDR2: MGHRA and YSYEKL. The CDR3 runs 16 residues. The CDR3, as DNA: TGCGCCAGCAGCCTGGGACTAGCGGGGAGCACAGATACGCAGTATTTT. Translated, it gives CASSLGLAGSTDTQYF.

The chain joins TRBV2 to TRBJ2-5; tentatively, D is TRBD1 (5 bases). The CDR3 sequence is 14 residues long. V gave up 3 bases and J gave up 4 bases, with 12 bases separating them. In germline, CDR1 is SNHLY, CDR2 FYNNEI. CDR3 coding DNA: TGTGCCAGCAGTGATAGTCCAGGGTCAGAGACCCAGTACTTC. This encodes CASSDSPGSETQYF.

The rearrangement uses TRBV9 and TRBJ2-1, with D unresolved. The CDR3 covers 15 residues. CDR1 SGDLS and CDR2 YYNGEE come from the germline V gene. Trimming left V 4 bases short and J 5 bases short, with 16 bases between. In DNA, the CDR3 is TGTGCCAGCAGCCCTTTCCCCACAAACAACAATGAGCAGTTCTTC. Its translation is CASSPFPTNNNEQFF. The entire variable domain, with the rest obtained from reference TRBV9 and TRBJ2-1, is as follows: DSGVTQTPKHLITATGQRVTLRCSPRSGDLSVYWYQQSLDQGLQFLIQYYNGEERAKGNILERFSAQQFPDLHSELNLSSLELGDSALYFCASSPFPTNNNEQFFGPGTRLTVL.

This clone has more than one count but fewer than ten. This rearrangement joins TRBV7-8 to TRBJ2-3; D remains unclear. Germline V gene lookup returns CDR1 SGHVS and CDR2 FQNEAQ. The CDR3 has 14 amino acids. With 2 bases removed from V and 0 bases from J, the gap between germline ends came to 6 bases. As DNA, the CDR3 is TGTGCCAGCAGCTTACTCAGTAGCACAGATACGCAGTATTTT. This sequence encodes CASSLLSSTDTQYF.

The V gene is TRBV7-2, the J gene TRBJ1-1; maybe TRBD1 (5 bases). The CDR3 runs to 15 residues. The germline CDR1 and CDR2 sequences are SGHTA and FQGNSA. V shed 2 bases and J shed 1 base, with 11 bases lying between them. The CDR3 protein is CASSLHGAKNTEAFF. DNA for the CDR3: TGTGCCAGCAGCTTACATGGGGCAAAGAACACTGAAGCTTTCTTT.

The chain couples TRBV4-3 to TRBJ2-2; D is possibly TRBD1 (6 bases). Trimming took off 1 base at V and 4 bases at J, with 7 bases between the two ends. The CDR3 totals 14 residues. Germline V gene data show CDR1 as LGHNA and CDR2 as YSLEER. CDR3 nucleotides: TGCGCCAGCAGCCAAGGGACAGCCACCGGGGAGCTGTTTTTT. It is translated as CASSQGTATGELFF.

This clone occurred once. The chain links TRBV7-9 to TRBJ2-5; 7 bases are shared with TRBD1. Germline CDR1 and CDR2: SEHNR and FQNEAQ (reference sequence). There are 13 residues in the CDR3. Trimming took 10 bases from V and 0 from J; bases not matched to a gene: 5. CDR3 in amino acids: CATRDSHQETQYF. The CDR3 DNA reads TGTGCCACCCGGGACAGCCACCAAGAGACCCAGTACTTC.

This sequence joins TRBV6-5 and TRBJ2-1; D not resolved. This CDR3 is 15 amino acids long. V was trimmed by 6 bases and J by 6 bases, leaving 18 bases between them. Germline lookup yields CDR1 MNHEY and CDR2 SVGAGI. CDR3 nucleotide sequence: TGTGCCAGCAGCCCCTTATTTGTGGGTAGCAATGAGCAGTTCTTC. This translates into CASSPLFVGSNEQFF.

The V call is TRBV5-6, the J call TRBJ1-6, with no clear D. This CDR3 spans 14 amino acids. Germline V gene sequence: CDR1 SGHDT, CDR2 YYEEEE. V lost 1 base to trimming and J lost 8 bases, with 10 bases between them. The CDR3 DNA reads as TGTGCCAGCAGCTTGCCCACGGTGGATTCACCCCTCCACTTT. Translation: CASSLPTVDSPLHF.

This chain uses TRBV28 with TRBJ1-5, with TRBD1 matching over 8 bases. This CDR3 is 14 amino acids long. Looked up from germline, CDR1 is MDHEN and CDR2 is SYDVKM. The ends lost 6 bases at V and 6 bases at J; junction bases unmatched: 7. CDR3 protein: CASRRQGSGQPQHF. DNA of the CDR3: TGTGCCAGCAGACGACAGGGGTCGGGTCAGCCCCAGCATTTT.